The rows below give T cell receptor beta chains drawn from one sample of a study of blood T cell repertoires in COVID-19. Sequenced by immunoSEQ multiplex PCR; TCRdb stores in-frame clones only, minus some. The table lists hundreds of thousands of clones, approximately 82% of them singletons. Sample: peripheral blood. All receptors derive from a woman over 75 with acute or convalescent COVID-19. The CDR3 runs from the conserved cysteine through the conserved F or W. The D gene is left open where the match is weak. Not every row has a clone size; where given, it reads once, few, many or a size class.

j_call v_call clone_size d_call cdr3_nt cdr3_aa
TRBJ1-1 TRBV2 NA TRBD1 TGTGCCGGCACGGGGCAGGGGGCGGGTACTGAAGCTTTCTTT CAGTGQGAGTEAFF
TRBJ2-5 TRBV6-5 NA TRBD1 TGTGCCAGCAGTCTGGGACAGGGAAGGGAGACCCAGTACTTC CASSLGQGRETQYF
TRBJ1-2 TRBV7-6 NA NA TGTGCCAGCAGCTCAGGGGATGGCTACACCTTC CASSSGDGYTF
TRBJ1-1 TRBV14 NA NA TGTGCCAGCAGCCCTGGGCCCCGGGCGGGAGTGAACACTGAAGCTTTCTTT CASSPGPRAGVNTEAFF
TRBJ2-3 TRBV24-1 NA NA TGTGCCACCAGTGACCCACGAGGGCCAGATACGCAGTATTTT CATSDPRGPDTQYF
TRBJ1-5 TRBV19 NA NA TGTGCCAGTAGTATGGGGCAGCTCAGTCAGCCCCAGCATTTT CASSMGQLSQPQHF
TRBJ1-3 TRBV28 NA NA TGTGCCAGCAGTTCCACAGGGTACTCTGGAAACACCATATATTTT CASSSTGYSGNTIYF
TRBJ1-3 TRBV19 NA NA TGTGCCAGTAGTACCCCAGTTACGTCTGGAAACACCATATATTTT CASSTPVTSGNTIYF
TRBJ1-4 TRBV4-1 NA TRBD1 TGCGCCAGCAGCCAATTCCGGGACAGTCCTAATGAAAAACTGTTTTTT CASSQFRDSPNEKLFF
TRBJ1-6 TRBV27 NA NA TGTGCCAGCAGGGGACATCTCAATTCACCCCTCCACTTT CASRGHLNSPLHF
TRBJ1-5 TRBV7-8 NA NA TGTGCCAGCAGCTGGGGGGGAGGCAATCAGCCCCAGCATTTT CASSWGGGNQPQHF
TRBJ2-3 TRBV15 once NA TGTGCCACCAGCAGATCTTACACAGATACGCAGTATTTT CATSRSYTDTQYF
TRBJ2-1 TRBV6-4 NA TRBD1 TGTGCCAGCAGTGAAAGGACAGGGGGACTCTACAATGAGCAGTTCTTC CASSERTGGLYNEQFF
TRBJ2-5 TRBV27 NA TRBD2 TGTGCCAGCAGTTCCCAGACTAGCGGGTGGGAGTCCCAGTACTTC CASSSQTSGWESQYF
TRBJ1-3 TRBV5-1 few TRBD1 TGCGCCAGCAGCTTGGCCGAGAGACAGGGCTCTGGAAACACCATATATTTT CASSLAERQGSGNTIYF
TRBJ2-1 TRBV9 NA TRBD2 TGTGCCAGCAGCGGGGAGCCGGGACTAGTTGGCAGTGAGCAGTTCTTC CASSGEPGLVGSEQFF
TRBJ2-3 TRBV9 once NA TGTGCCAGCACCGCTAGCGCCTCCACAGATACGCAGTATTTT CASTASASTDTQYF